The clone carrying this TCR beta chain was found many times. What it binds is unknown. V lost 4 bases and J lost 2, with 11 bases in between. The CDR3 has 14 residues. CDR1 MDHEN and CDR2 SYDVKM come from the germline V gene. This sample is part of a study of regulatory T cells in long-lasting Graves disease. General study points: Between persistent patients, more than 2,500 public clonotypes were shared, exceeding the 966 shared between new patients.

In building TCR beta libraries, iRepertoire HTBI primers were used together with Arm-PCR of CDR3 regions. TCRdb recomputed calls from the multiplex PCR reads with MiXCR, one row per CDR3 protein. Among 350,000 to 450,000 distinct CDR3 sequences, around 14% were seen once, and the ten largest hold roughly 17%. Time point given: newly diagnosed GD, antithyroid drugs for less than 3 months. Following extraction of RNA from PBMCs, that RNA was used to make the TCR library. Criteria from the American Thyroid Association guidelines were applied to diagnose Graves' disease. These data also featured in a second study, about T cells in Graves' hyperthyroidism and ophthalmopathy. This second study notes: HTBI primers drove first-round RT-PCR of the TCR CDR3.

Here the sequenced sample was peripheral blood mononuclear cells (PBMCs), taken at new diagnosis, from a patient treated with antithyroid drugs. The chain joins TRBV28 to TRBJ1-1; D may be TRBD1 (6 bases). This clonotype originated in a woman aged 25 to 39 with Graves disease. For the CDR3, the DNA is TGTGCCAGCAGTTCCAGGACAGTTAACACTGAAGCTTTCTTT. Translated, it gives CASSSRTVNTEAFF.